This is a list of T cell receptor beta chains from one sample in a study of control samples from healthy donors and cancer patients. Produced via immunoSEQ multiplex PCR; TCRdb's table is partial and in-frame only. The sample holds 60,000 or so clones; 88% are singletons and the top ten take around 3.8%. Sequencing was performed on blood. Receptors were obtained from a man aged 45-65 years in good health. CDR3s include the opening cysteine and the closing phenylalanine or tryptophan. A D gene is named only where the DNA matches it firmly. Expanded clones are given a class, and other clones once, few, many or no size at all.

>NA|TRBV11-2|NA|TRBJ1-1
TGTGCCAGCAGCCAGCCGGGAGCAACTGAAGCTTTCTTT
CASSQPGATEAFF
>NA|TRBV5-1|NA|TRBJ1-1
TGCGCCAGCAGCTGGACAGTAGACTCGAACACTGAAGCTTTCTTT
CASSWTVDSNTEAFF
>few|TRBV6-5|NA|TRBJ2-6
TGTGCCAGCATGCCCCTTGGGGCCAACGTCCTGACTTTC
CASMPLGANVLTF
>NA|TRBV5-5|NA|TRBJ1-4
TGTGCCAGCAGCCCCTCGGGGGGGAGAGCAACTAATGAAAAACTGTTTTTT
CASSPSGGRATNEKLFF
>NA|TRBV13|TRBD2|TRBJ2-1
TGTGCCAGCAGCGCCGGGAGGACTAGCGATTATGAGCAGTTCTTC
CASSAGRTSDYEQFF
>NA|TRBV5-8|NA|TRBJ1-6
TGTGCCAGCAGCTTGGGGCAGCCCCGTTCTTTT
CASSLGQPRSF
>NA|TRBV27|NA|TRBJ1-5
TGTGCCAGCTCGAGGGGGTCGAGCAATCAGCCCCAGCATTTT
CASSRGSSNQPQHF
>NA|TRBV6-4|TRBD1|TRBJ2-3
TGTGCCAGCAGTGAAAGTCGACAGGGGGTTGGAGATACGCAGTATTTT
CASSESRQGVGDTQYF
>NA|TRBV18|NA|TRBJ1-3
TGTGCCAGCTCAATACGGGACCTAGGGGACACCATATATTTT
CASSIRDLGDTIYF
>NA|TRBV7-2|TRBD2|TRBJ2-1
TGTGCCAGCTGGGCACTAGCGGGAGTCGTGGAGATCCATGAGCAGTTCTTC
CASWALAGVVEIHEQFF
>once|TRBV7-3|TRBD2|TRBJ2-1
TGTGCCAGCAGCTTAATGAGCCTAGCGGGAGGCTATGAGCAGTTCTTC
CASSLMSLAGGYEQFF
>NA|TRBV28|TRBD1|TRBJ1-1
TGTGCCAGCAGACAAGGACAGGGTGAAGCTTTCTTT
CASRQGQGEAFF
>NA|TRBV4-2|TRBD2|TRBJ2-1
TGTGCCAGCAGCCAAGCCCCGGTACTAGCGGGTAATGGCAATGAGCAGTTCTTC
CASSQAPVLAGNGNEQFF
>NA|TRBV19|TRBD1|TRBJ1-5
TGTGCCAGTAGCGAAGGGGGCGAGGTGGGTCAGCCCCAGCATTTT
CASSEGGEVGQPQHF
>NA|TRBV9|TRBD2|TRBJ2-3
TGTGCCAGCAGCGAGTTAGCGGGAGTCGCAGATACGCAGTATTTT
CASSELAGVADTQYF
>NA|TRBV11-3|TRBD2|TRBJ2-7
TGTGCCAGCAGCTTAGATTATAGCGGGAGTTACGAGCAGTACTTC
CASSLDYSGSYEQYF
>NA|TRBV24-1|TRBD2|TRBJ2-1
TGTGCCACAGGGACTAGCGGGAGGACGACCTACAATGAGCAGTTCTTC
CATGTSGRTTYNEQFF
>NA|TRBV19|TRBD1|TRBJ1-5
TGTGCCAGTAGTAAGGGTTCGGGGACAGGGGTTGGCAATCAGCCCCAGCATTTT
CASSKGSGTGVGNQPQHF
>NA|TRBV6-5|NA|TRBJ1-3
TGTGCCAGCAGTTCCATGGCGGGGGGAAACACCATATATTTT
CASSSMAGGNTIYF
>NA|TRBV18|TRBD2|TRBJ2-2
TGTGCCAGCTCACAATGGACTAGCGGACCGGGGGAGCTGTTTTTT
CASSQWTSGPGELFF
>once|TRBV18|NA|TRBJ2-3
TGTGCCAGCTCACCCCTATTGGAAGATACGCAGTATTTT
CASSPLLEDTQYF
>once|TRBV18|TRBD1|TRBJ1-1
TGTGCCAGCTCACCTCTAGACAGGGGGCCGGGGGACACTGAAGCTTTCTTT
CASSPLDRGPGDTEAFF
>NA|TRBV27|TRBD1|TRBJ2-1
TGTGCCAGCAGTCCGGACAGGGGGAGGTACAATGAGCAGTTCTTC
CASSPDRGRYNEQFF
>NA|TRBV11-3|TRBD2|TRBJ2-3
TGTGCCAGCAGCTTGGGGGGGAGACTTGATACGCAGTATTTT
CASSLGGRLDTQYF
>NA|TRBV29-1|NA|TRBJ2-1
TGCAGCGTTGAACGTCAGGGGCGGAATGAGCAGTTCTTC
CSVERQGRNEQFF
>NA|TRBV9|NA|TRBJ2-1
TGTGCCAGCAGCGTAGCAGGCGGTTCTCCCAGCGAGCAGTTCTTC
CASSVAGGSPSEQFF
>NA|TRBV10-3|NA|TRBJ2-7
TGTGCCATCAGTGAGATGGAGTGGTGGGAGCAGTACTTC
CAISEMEWWEQYF
>NA|TRBV24-1|TRBD2|TRBJ2-2
TGTGCCACCGGACTAGCGGGATGGGAGGAGCTGTTTTTT
CATGLAGWEELFF
>NA|TRBV21-1|NA|TRBJ1-1
TGTGCCAGCAGCAAATTTCGCGGGACGAAATTGAACACTGAAGCTTTCTTT
CASSKFRGTKLNTEAFF
>NA|TRBV5-1|NA|TRBJ2-1
TGCGCCAGCAGCTTGTTAGGGAGCTCCTACAATGAGCAGTTCTTC
CASSLLGSSYNEQFF
>NA|TRBV15|TRBD1|TRBJ2-5
TGTGCCACCAGCAGAGTCTCGGACAGGCAAGAGACCCAGTACTTC
CATSRVSDRQETQYF
>NA|TRBV28|TRBD2|TRBJ2-7
TGTGCCACTACGGATGGGACTAGGCCTCTCGAGCAGTACTTC
CATTDGTRPLEQYF
>NA|TRBV12-3/TRBV12-4|TRBD2|TRBJ2-7
TGTGCCAGCAGTTTGGCGGGGGCCTACGAGCAGTACTTC
CASSLAGAYEQYF
>NA|TRBV5-6|TRBD1|TRBJ1-6
TGTGCCAGCAGCTTGACAGGGGGCGAAACACTAACTCACTTT
CASSLTGGETLTHF
>NA|TRBV11-2|NA|TRBJ2-5
TGTGCCAGCAGCCCCCGAGAGACCCAGTACTTC
CASSPRETQYF
>NA|TRBV9|NA|TRBJ2-5
TGTGCCAGCAGCGTCCGATGGGGGGCACCGGAGGAGACCCAGTACTTC
CASSVRWGAPEETQYF
>once|TRBV2|NA|TRBJ2-3
TGTGCCAGCCCTGAAATCGGACGGGGACGAGATACGCAGTATTTT
CASPEIGRGRDTQYF
>NA|TRBV7-6|NA|TRBJ1-3
TGTGCCAGCAGCTCAGACAGTGGAAACACCATATATTTT
CASSSDSGNTIYF
>NA|TRBV3-1/TRBV3-2|TRBD2|TRBJ2-3
TGTGCCAGCAGCCAAGACCACCTAGCGGAGATCACAGATACGCAGTATTTT
CASSQDHLAEITDTQYF
>few|TRBV4-1|NA|TRBJ2-2
TGCGCCAGCAGCCAAGTGGGGGAGACCAACACCGGGGAGCTGTTTTTT
CASSQVGETNTGELFF
>few|TRBV5-1|TRBD2|TRBJ2-1
TGCGCCAGCAGCTTGGGAGGGGAGGGTAATGAGCAGTTCTTC
CASSLGGEGNEQFF
>NA|TRBV7-3|NA|TRBJ2-2
TGTGCCAGCACCCCCACCGGGAGCGACACCGGGGAGCTGTTTTTT
CASTPTGSDTGELFF
>medium-sized|TRBV11-3|TRBD1|TRBJ1-1
TGTGCCAGCAGCTTGGGACAGCTGAACACTGAAGCTTTCTTT
CASSLGQLNTEAFF
>NA|TRBV6-1|TRBD2|TRBJ2-1
TGTGCCAGCAGTGACCTAGCGGGATTCCCCTCCTACAATGAGCAGTTCTTC
CASSDLAGFPSYNEQFF
>NA|TRBV7-9|TRBD2|TRBJ2-3
TGTGCCAGCAGCCTCTTCACGACTAGCGGGAGGGTAGATACGCAGTATTTT
CASSLFTTSGRVDTQYF
>once|TRBV10-3|NA|TRBJ1-6
TGTGCCACCCGGGACCCAGATTCACCCCTCCACTTT
CATRDPDSPLHF
>few|TRBV2|NA|TRBJ1-4
TGTGCCAGCAGCCCCATAGGGGTCGATAATGAAAAACTGTTTTTT
CASSPIGVDNEKLFF
>NA|TRBV19|NA|TRBJ2-3
TGTGCCAGTAGTAGTCGACAGGCCTTCACAGATACGCAGTATTTT
CASSSRQAFTDTQYF
>NA|TRBV5-1|TRBD2|TRBJ2-3
TGCGCCAGCAGCCGGACTAGCGGGGGCACAGATACGCAGTATTTT
CASSRTSGGTDTQYF
>NA|TRBV7-9|NA|TRBJ2-1
TGTGCCAGCAGAGCCCCCGGATTAGCGAGACACAATGAGCAGTTCTTC
CASRAPGLARHNEQFF
>NA|TRBV7-2|TRBD1|TRBJ2-3
TGTGCCAGCCGCGCGAGGGGGCCTGCAGATACGCAGTATTTT
CASRARGPADTQYF
>NA|TRBV4-1|NA|TRBJ2-2
TGCGCCAGCAGCCAAGATCTAGGCGGGGAGCTGTTTTTT
CASSQDLGGELFF
>NA|TRBV7-9|NA|TRBJ1-3
TGTGCCAGCAGCTTAGGACCCGGGGGTGGAAACACCATATATTTT
CASSLGPGGGNTIYF
>NA|TRBV18|NA|TRBJ2-1
TGTGCCAGCTCACCTCCTCTCGCGGTTACCTACAATGAGCAGTTCTTC
CASSPPLAVTYNEQFF
>NA|TRBV28|NA|TRBJ2-7
TGTGCCAGCAGTTCCCCCATCGGGAGAGGCGGAGACGAGCAGTACTTC
CASSSPIGRGGDEQYF
>NA|TRBV18|NA|TRBJ2-2
TGTGCCAGCTCACCACCGAATCTAAGCAAGGGCGGGGAGCTGTTTTTT
CASSPPNLSKGGELFF
>NA|TRBV5-1|NA|TRBJ1-5
TGCGCCAGCAGCAGTTGGTCAGGGGCTCAGCCCCAGCATTTT
CASSSWSGAQPQHF